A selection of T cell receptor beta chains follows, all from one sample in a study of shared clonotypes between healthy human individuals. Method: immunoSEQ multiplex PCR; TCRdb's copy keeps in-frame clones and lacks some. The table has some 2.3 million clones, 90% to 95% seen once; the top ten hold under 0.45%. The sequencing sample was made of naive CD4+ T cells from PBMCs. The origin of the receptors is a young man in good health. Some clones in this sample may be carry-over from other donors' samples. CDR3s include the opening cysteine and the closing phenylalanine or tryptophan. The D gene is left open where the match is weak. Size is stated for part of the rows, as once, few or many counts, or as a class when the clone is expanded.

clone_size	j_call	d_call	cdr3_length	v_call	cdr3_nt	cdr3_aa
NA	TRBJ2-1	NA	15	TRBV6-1	TGTGCCAGCGCCGGGACTTGGGCGGGGGACAGTGAGCAGTTCTTC	CASAGTWAGDSEQFF
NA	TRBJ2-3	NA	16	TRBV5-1	TGCGCCAGCAGCCGGGTAACGGGACTGAGCACAGATACGCAGTATTTT	CASSRVTGLSTDTQYF
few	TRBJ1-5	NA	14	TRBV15	TGTGCCACCAGATTGGAGTATAGCAATCAGCCCCAGCATTTT	CATRLEYSNQPQHF
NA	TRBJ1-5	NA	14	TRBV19	TGTGCCAGTAGTATTGGGGGCGCCGATCAGCCCCAGCATTTT	CASSIGGADQPQHF
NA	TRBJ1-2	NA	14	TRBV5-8	TGTGCCAGCAGCTTGGCCCGAGCTTACGATGGCTACACCTTC	CASSLARAYDGYTF
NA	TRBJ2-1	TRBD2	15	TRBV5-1	TGCGCCAGCAGCTCCGGGACTAGCGGCTTCAATGAGCAGTTCTTC	CASSSGTSGFNEQFF
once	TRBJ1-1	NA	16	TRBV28	TGTGCCAGCAGCACGGACGGCGCCCGGGTGAACACTGAAGCTTTCTTT	CASSTDGARVNTEAFF
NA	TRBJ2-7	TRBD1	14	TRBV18	TGTGCCAGCTCACCGACTGGGACAGACCCAGAGCAGTACTTC	CASSPTGTDPEQYF
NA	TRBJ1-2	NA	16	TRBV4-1	TGCGCCAGCAGCCAAGAAAGTTCCCCCCGGATCGGTGGCTACACCTTC	CASSQESSPRIGGYTF
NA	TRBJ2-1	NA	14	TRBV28	TGTGCCAGCAGTTTAGGTCCACCTACCTTTCCACAGTTCTTC	CASSLGPPTFPQFF
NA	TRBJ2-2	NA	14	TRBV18	TGTGCCAGCTTTCCCGGGCTTGACACCGGGGAGCTGTTTTTT	CASFPGLDTGELFF
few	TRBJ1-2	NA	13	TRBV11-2	TGTGCCAGCAGCTCCCCCTCGGAACCTGGCTACACCTTC	CASSSPSEPGYTF
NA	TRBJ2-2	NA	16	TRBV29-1	TGCAGCGCCACAGGGATTGGGAACACTGGCACCGGGGAGCTGTTTTTT	CSATGIGNTGTGELFF
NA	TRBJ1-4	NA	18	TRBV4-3	TGCGCCAGCAGCCAACGGGGACTAGTTGAAACAACTAATGAAAAACTGTTTTTT	CASSQRGLVETTNEKLFF
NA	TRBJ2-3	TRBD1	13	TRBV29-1	TGCAGCGTGACGGGACAGGGGACAGATACGCAGTATTTT	CSVTGQGTDTQYF
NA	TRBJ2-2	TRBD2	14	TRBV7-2	TGTGCCAGCAGCTTAGAGGGAGGGACCGGGGAGCTGTTTTTT	CASSLEGGTGELFF
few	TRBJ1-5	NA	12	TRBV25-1	TGTGCCAGCAGTGAATTGGGTCAGCCCCAGCATTTT	CASSELGQPQHF
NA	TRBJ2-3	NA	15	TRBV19	TGTGCCAGTAGTACATACCGGACCCAGGTAGTGGCGCAGTATTTT	CASSTYRTQVVAQYF
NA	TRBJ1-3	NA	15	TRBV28	TGTGCCAGCAGTTTCCGAACCGGTAAAGGAAACACCATATATTTT	CASSFRTGKGNTIYF
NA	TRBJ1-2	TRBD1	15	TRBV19	TGTGCCAGTAGTCGGTATAGAGAGGGGGCTAAGGGCTACACCTTC	CASSRYREGAKGYTF
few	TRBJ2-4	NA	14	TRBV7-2	TGTGCCAGCAGCTTAGGGCAGGGAGGAAACATTCAGTACTTC	CASSLGQGGNIQYF
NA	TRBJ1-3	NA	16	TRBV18	TGTGCCAGCTCACCCGGGACCGGGAGCTCTGGAAACACCATATATTTT	CASSPGTGSSGNTIYF
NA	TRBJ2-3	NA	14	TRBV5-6	TGTGCCAGCAGCTTGCGTGGGAGCACAGATACGCAGTATTTT	CASSLRGSTDTQYF
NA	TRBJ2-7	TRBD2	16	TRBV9	TGTGCCAGCAACACTAGCGGGAGGAACCCCTCCTACGAGCAGTACTTC	CASNTSGRNPSYEQYF
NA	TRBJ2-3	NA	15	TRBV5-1	TGCGCCAGCAGCCGCCGGGCGGACGCGACAGATACGCAGTATTTT	CASSRRADATDTQYF
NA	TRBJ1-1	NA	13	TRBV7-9	TGTGCCAGCCGTGGCGGGGGGTTCACTGAAGCTTTCTTT	CASRGGGFTEAFF
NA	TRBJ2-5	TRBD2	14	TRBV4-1	TGCGCCAGCAGCCTAGGGACTACCGCTGGGACCCAGTACTTC	CASSLGTTAGTQYF
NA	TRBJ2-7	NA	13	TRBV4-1	TGCGCCAGCAGCCCTGTTCGCTTGGGGGAGCAGTACTTC	CASSPVRLGEQYF
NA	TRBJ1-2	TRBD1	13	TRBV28	TGTGCCAGCAGTTCAGGGGGTACCTATGGCTACACCTTC	CASSSGGTYGYTF